The 22 T cell receptor beta chains listed next were all sequenced from one sample in a study of cytomegalovirus exposure and HLA in healthy donors. PCR was performed using 60 Vbeta and 13 Jbeta primers. Clones were sequenced by immunoSEQ multiplex PCR, and TCRdb holds only the in-frame ones, with some missing. The sample consists of around 150,000 clones, 60% to 85% of them appearing once. Sequences were obtained from PBMCs. Every receptor here comes from a male donor in good health and CMV-seronegative.

The rearrangement links TRBV5-1 to TRBJ2-5, with 9 nucleotides matching TRBD1. Germline-derived CDR1 and CDR2 are SGHRS and YFSETQ. There are 16 residues in the CDR3. With 0 bases clipped from V and 3 bases from J, the junction kept 6 bases outside the gene matches. This CDR3 is CASSLENRGQEETQYF. CDR3 bases: TGCGCCAGCAGCTTGGAAAACAGGGGGCAGGAAGAGACCCAGTACTTC.

The rearrangement uses TRBV5-1 and TRBJ2-2, with TRBD1 matching 9 bases. The ends lost 0 bases at V and 6 bases at J; junction bases unmatched: 3. CDR1 is SGHRS and CDR2 is YFSETQ in the germline V gene. The CDR3 extends over 15 amino acids. CDR3 DNA: TGCGCCAGCAGCTTGGGGGGACAGGGCTCCGGGGAGCTGTTTTTT. This sequence encodes CASSLGGQGSGELFF.

V gene TRBV25-1 combines with J gene TRBJ1-5; no clear D. The germline V gene has CDR1 MGHDK and CDR2 SYGVNS. The CDR3 consists of 14 residues. V was cut by 4 bases and J by 0 bases, with 7 bases left in between. The CDR3 here is CASSARGSNQPQHF. The CDR3 DNA reads TGTGCCAGCAGTGCACGGGGTAGCAATCAGCCCCAGCATTTT. The full variable domain, completed using reference TRBV25-1 and TRBJ1-5, is EADIYQTPRYLVIGTGKKITLECSQTMGHDKMYWYQQDPGMELHLIHYSYGVNSTEKGDLSSESTVSRIRTEHFPLTLESARPSHTSQYLCASSARGSNQPQHFGDGTRLSIL.

The chain employs TRBV5-1 and TRBJ2-7, with TRBD2 identical over 14 bases. The V gene end was trimmed by 4 bases and the J gene end by 7 bases; junction bases not matched to a gene: 7. The CDR3 has 15 amino acids. The germline V gene has CDR1 SGHRS and CDR2 YFSETQ. This CDR3 is CASSRTSGGSPEQYF. CDR3 DNA: TGCGCCAGCAGCCGGACTAGCGGGGGGTCGCCTGAGCAGTACTTC.

V gene TRBV7-7 combines with J gene TRBJ2-1; 15 bases are shared with TRBD2. Germline CDR1 and CDR2: SSHAT and FNYEAQ (reference sequence). The CDR3 is made up of 13 amino acids. The CDR3 DNA is TGTGCTAGCGGACTAGCGGGAGGGGGTGAGCAGTTCTTC. This sequence encodes CASGLAGGGEQFF.

This chain links TRBV5-6 with TRBJ2-7; TRBD1 agrees at 10 bases. Per the germline V gene, CDR1 is SGHDT and CDR2 is YYEEEE. With 3 bases clipped from V and 5 bases from J, the junction kept 5 bases outside the gene matches. The CDR3 length is 14 residues. This chain's CDR3 is CASSSTGGSDEQYF. The CDR3 DNA sequence: TGTGCCAGCAGCTCGACAGGGGGCTCAGACGAGCAGTACTTC.

V and J are TRBV7-9 and TRBJ1-5; 9 bases match TRBD1. Germline CDR1 is SEHNR and CDR2 is FQNEAQ (reference sequence). V shed 2 bases and J 16 bases; nucleotides not matched to a gene: 9. This CDR3 region has 13 residues. For the CDR3, the DNA is TGTGCCAGCAGCTTAACAGGGGACAGGGTGGAACATTTT. Amino acid sequence: CASSLTGDRVEHF.

CDR3 in amino acids: CASSPPNSGRSAGELFF. The CDR3 region has the DNA TGTGCCAGCTCACCACCGAACAGCGGGAGATCTGCCGGGGAGCTGTTTTTT. This chain links TRBV18 with TRBJ2-2; 8 positions match TRBD2. This CDR3 is 17 amino acids long. V dropped 0 bases and J dropped 6; count of bases not matched to a gene: 9. CDR1 and CDR2 from the germline V gene are KGHSH and LQKENI.

The CDR3 sequence: CASSQDLSRTGGKAFF. In nucleotides, the CDR3 is TGCGCCAGCAGCCAAGACCTGTCGAGGACAGGAGGTAAAGCTTTCTTT. The chain employs TRBV4-3 and TRBJ1-1, with 7 bases matching TRBD1. CDR1 is LGHNA, CDR2 YSLEER, per germline. The CDR3 spans 16 residues. The V segment lost 0 bases and the J segment 9 bases; nucleotides outside the gene matches: 13.

This clone was recorded only once. The V and J genes are TRBV28 and TRBJ1-5; TRBD1 agrees at 8 bases. V shed 5 bases, J shed 8 bases, and the junction held 14 bases outside the gene matches. The CDR3 loop spans 16 amino acids. The germline V gene has CDR1 MDHEN and CDR2 SYDVKM. Here the CDR3 DNA reads TGTGCCAGCAGTCCATATTGGTCGGACAGGGATAAGCCCCAGCATTTT. Its translation: CASSPYWSDRDKPQHF. The variable domain in full, completed from reference TRBV28 and TRBJ1-5, reads DVKVTQSSRYLVKRTGEKVFLECVQDMDHENMFWYRQDPGLGLRLIYFSYDVKMKEKGDIPEGYSVSREKKERFSLILESASTNQTSMYLCASSPYWSDRDKPQHFGDGTRLSIL.

The chain links TRBV30 to TRBJ1-1; D is undetermined. Deletions cut 5 bases from V and 6 bases from J, with 19 bases between. Germline loops: CDR1 GTSNPN, CDR2 SVGIG (reference sequence). This CDR3 spans 14 amino acids. CDR3 in amino acids: CAWFGTGRWAEAFF. DNA of the CDR3: TGTGCCTGGTTCGGAACGGGGAGATGGGCTGAAGCTTTCTTT.

V gene TRBV7-2 combines with J gene TRBJ2-7, with 14 bases that match TRBD2. Trimming took 5 bases from V and 7 from J; bases not matched to a gene: 10. The CDR3 contains 16 residues. Germline V gene lookup returns CDR1 SGHTA and CDR2 FQGNSA. CDR3 amino acids: CASSIEGLAGAGEQYF. CDR3 sequence (DNA): TGTGCCAGCAGCATAGAGGGACTAGCGGGGGCTGGGGAGCAGTACTTC.

Written as DNA, the CDR3 is TGTGCCAGCAGCGTGACAGAATCCTACGAGCAGTACTTC. Translating it yields CASSVTESYEQYF. This chain joins TRBV5-8 and TRBJ2-7; TRBD1 is a possible D gene (5 bases). Germline V CDR1 and CDR2: SGHTS, YDEGEE. The CDR3 is 13 residues long. V dropped 4 bases and J dropped 1 base, with 9 bases sitting between them.

This chain joins TRBV5-1 and TRBJ1-1; TRBD1 matches at 7 bases. Germline lookup yields CDR1 SGHRS and CDR2 YFSETQ. This CDR3 has 13 amino acids. The junction had 6 bases not matched to a gene; V was cut back by 0 bases and J by 10 bases. CDR3 protein: CASSLEGAGGAFF. The CDR3 bases are TGCGCCAGCAGCTTGGAGGGGGCGGGTGGAGCTTTCTTT.

This chain uses TRBV4-3 with TRBJ2-5; 11 positions match TRBD1. Germline V gene sequence: CDR1 LGHNA, CDR2 YSLEER. This CDR3 has 18 amino acids. V shed 2 bases and J 5 bases; nucleotides not matched to a gene: 13. CDR3 in amino acids: CASSQQSGGTGGMETQYF. The CDR3 bases are TGCGCCAGCAGCCAACAAAGCGGGGGGACAGGGGGGATGGAGACCCAGTACTTC.

This clone occurred a few times. J is TRBJ2-7 and V is TRBV7-6; possibly TRBD2 for D (6 bases). Germline V gene lookup returns CDR1 SGHVS and CDR2 FNYEAQ. This CDR3 has 15 amino acids. Trimming took 5 bases from V and 0 from J, leaving 14 bases between them. This CDR3 is CASSGGRTSSYEQYF. For the CDR3, the DNA is TGTGCCAGCAGCGGAGGGAGGACCAGCTCCTACGAGCAGTACTTC.

Points on this clone: Mismatch with germline at one junction end may stem from a read error. The chain links TRBV5-4 to TRBJ2-5; TRBD2 might be the D (5 bases). Germline V gives CDR1 SGHNT, CDR2 YYREEE (reference sequence). This CDR3 is 15 amino acids long. In DNA, the CDR3 is TGTCCCAGCAGCTCGGGAACGGTCCTAGGGGAGACCCAGTACTTC. It is translated as CPSSSGTVLGETQYF.

CDR3 DNA sequence: TGTGCCAGCAGTGAAGCGCGGCCCTCTGGGGCCAACGTCCTGACTTTC. It yields the protein CASSEARPSGANVLTF. The gene calls are TRBV2 and TRBJ2-6, with D unresolved. The V end was cut by 0 bases, the J end by 0 bases, with 6 bases between. Germline V CDR1 and CDR2: SNHLY, FYNNEI. This CDR3 is 16 amino acids long.

The chain joins TRBV12-5 to TRBJ2-1; possibly TRBD2 for D (5 bases). The CDR3 has 14 residues. V lost 7 bases and J 8 bases, leaving 18 bases between the germline ends. Germline V lookup: CDR1 LGHNT, CDR2 FRNRAP. CDR3 nucleotides: TGTGCTAGTGCCCCCCCCACTAGGGCCCATGAGCAGTTCTTC. Residues: CASAPPTRAHEQFF.

This clone was counted a few times. This chain links TRBV6-5 with TRBJ1-1; tentative D call: TRBD1 (5 bases). Between the trimmed V and J ends, which lost 2 bases and 2 bases, there was a span of 12 bases. Germline V gene data show CDR1 as MNHEY and CDR2 as SVGAGI. The CDR3 totals 15 residues. The CDR3, as DNA: TGTGCCAGCAGTTACGGACTACAGGTAAACACTGAAGCTTTCTTT. Protein product: CASSYGLQVNTEAFF.

In regard to this clone: The junction and the germline gene differ at one end; a read error may be behind it. The V call is TRBV10-3, the J call TRBJ2-5, with TRBD2 matching 9 bases. This CDR3 is built from 16 residues. Germline V gives CDR1 ENHRY, CDR2 SYGVKD. In DNA, the CDR3 is TGTGCCCTCAGTGCCCGCGGGGCGGGGGGGCCAGAGACCCAGTACTTC. Its translation: CALSARGAGGPETQYF.

A few counts support this clone. The chain carries TRBV19 and TRBJ2-7; the match to TRBD1 covers 7 bases. The CDR3 sequence is 14 residues long. Germline V gives CDR1 LNHDA, CDR2 SQIVND (reference sequence). With V trimmed by 4 bases and J by 0 bases, 3 bases remained unmatched. The CDR3 loop reads CASSKGQSSYEQYF. CDR3 DNA sequence: TGTGCCAGTAGTAAGGGACAGAGCTCCTACGAGCAGTACTTC.